The entry below describes one T cell receptor (beta chain). What this receptor recognizes is not known. No base-level quality is on record; no much larger clone is a single base apart. These data come from a study of blood T cells in healthy people across ages (dated by TCRdb to between 2015 and 2017). With regard to the full study: In model experiments, roughly one uniquely barcoded TCR beta cDNA molecule per two T cells was captured by template switching. Two additional independent replicas of 1 million unique cDNA reads from the same blood draw were analyzed for two donors (one aged 18 to 29 and one aged 80 or older). Donors of different ages were randomly distributed across sequencing lanes to avoid experimental bias. Using deep sequencing normalized with unique cDNA molecular identifiers, the study measured how TCR beta repertoire diversity changes with age. Donors were grouped into four age groups: young (average approximately 15 years), middle-aged (under 40), aged (around 60) and long-lived (approximately 81).

Libraries came from 5' RACE. Data came from an Illumina HiSeq 2500. A second PCR of roughly 7 to 12 cycles was run with a J-beta primer mix and a sample-barcoded 5' primer. A template-switch 5' adaptor carrying 12 random nucleotides introduced a unique molecular identifier onto each TCR beta cDNA molecule. Each sample yielded at least 3 million CDR3-containing paired-end reads. The Mint cDNA synthesis kit, primed by a TRBC-specific oligonucleotide, was used to synthesize first-strand cDNA from all RNA. Following uracil-DNA glycosylase treatment, all cDNA underwent a first 18-cycle PCR with the universal primers M1SS and BC2_uni_R. Per the authors' processing: For normalization, 1 million high-quality reads, each with a distinct molecular identifier, were randomly selected from each sample. Instead of being binned into consensus sequences, reads that shared molecular identifiers were thrown out. CDR3 identification, clonotype clustering and error correction used MiTCR with a Q25 quality threshold and the strictest error-elimination algorithm. A nonparametric unseen species model using Euler transformation provided a lower-bound estimate of total TCR beta diversity. TCRdb reprocessed the public reads (quality trimming at Q25 with fastp, clone calling with MiXCR) and kept in-frame beta chains. Duplicate CDR3 protein sequences are folded into a single record with the most common DNA and genes. The V and J calls were determined by TCRdb, not by the authors. In all, the sample holds some 1.6 million distinct CDR3 sequences, and 34% of those were seen once. 10% to 12% of the sample is taken by the ten largest.

The junction shows trimming of 4 bases on V and 5 bases on J, plus 6 bases between the germline ends. The germline V gene gives CDR1 as SNHLY and CDR2 as FYNNEI. From the cysteine up to the phenylalanine, the CDR3 has a length of 12 residues. Left in the record is the CDR3 DNA by itself, 36 bases read in frame from the first base. Systemically healthy Caucasian individuals from Russia, 39 in total and aged roughly 6 to 90 years, were included as donors. Each donor gave 8 to 10 milliliters of peripheral blood, collected into EDTA-treated Vacutainer tubes. Ficoll-Paque density-gradient centrifugation was used to isolate PBMCs, with at least 6 million per sample. Trizol reagent was used to extract total RNA from PBMCs, with at least 6 micrograms per sample. Naive CD45RAhigh/CD27high T cell percentages were measured by flow cytometry on a PBMC aliquot from every donor. The research as a whole found: Because the CMV infection status of the donors was unknown, age-related changes in expanded clonotypes may potentially have been confounded. As age increased, observed TCR beta diversity per million T cells dropped in a roughly linear way, and a significant reduction was already evident by age around 41. Conclusive comparison of naive and antigen-experienced compartments was prevented by the profiling of bulk unsorted PBMCs. Compared with the aged group, the long-lived group had more naive CD4+ T cells, fewer expanded clones and increased TCR diversity, a pattern suggesting age selection. The percentage of naive T cells measured by flow cytometry correlated strongly with observed TCR beta diversity. Estimates of total diversity from one million sequenced T cells were regarded as lower bounds and underestimates.

This TCR was recovered from a woman aged 25 to 39 in good health. Sequenced material: blood. The chain is encoded by TRBV2 joined to TRBJ2-1; the D gene assignment is ambiguous. The CDR3 here reads CASSAHNNEQFF. In nucleotide form, the sequence is TGTGCCAGCAGTGCTCACAACAATGAGCAGTTCTTC.